Ten or more counts support the clone carrying this T cell receptor beta chain. Its antigen is still unknown. Time point of the sample: patch test 1, 2 weeks after DPC sensitization. As to treatment: therapeutic diphenylcyclopropenone sensitization with weekly scalp DPC. Every patch test was put on after a blood sample was taken. The sample is drawn from a study of human T cells and chemical hapten exposure. As for the study in general: Throughout a study of 20 to 25 weeks, patients underwent weekly scalp administration of diphenylcyclopropenone doses. General study findings and limits: There was no change with DPC sensitization in TCRs above 1 in 1000 frequency.

What the library attached to individual cDNA molecules were unique molecular identifiers. Using its own MiXCR run on the RACE reads, TCRdb lists one record per CDR3 protein. The sample records fewer than 500,000 distinct CDR3 sequences, 4.8% being singletons. The CDR3 is made up of 15 amino acids. Germline V gene data show CDR1 as SGHRS and CDR2 as YFSETQ. With V trimmed by 4 bases and J by 5 bases, 12 bases remained unmatched. This receptor was taken from a woman aged 45-65 years with alopecia areata. Some clones in this sample may be carry-over from other donors' samples. The sample was whole blood, taken in connection with sensitization to the hapten diphenylcyclopropenone (DPC). The V and J genes are TRBV5-1 and TRBJ2-7, with 7 bases identical to TRBD2. The DNA for the CDR3 is TGCGCCAGCAGCGGAAATAAAGGACTAGAAGACGAGCAGTACTTC. Protein product: CASSGNKGLEDEQYF.